The rows below give T cell receptor beta chains drawn from one sample of a study of chemoradiotherapy in HPV16-positive cancers. The assay was immunoSEQ multiplex PCR, and TCRdb's table has in-frame clones only and misses some. Counted here are some 17,000 clones, roughly 90% occurring once; the ten biggest clones make up roughly 2.4%. The sequencing here drew on blood, taken from a patient who underwent chemoradiotherapy. The receptors were gathered from a human donor with HPV-associated anogenital cancer. Each CDR3 is given with its conserved first and last residue. The D gene is left open where the match is weak. Only some rows state a clone size, as once, few, many or a class for expanded clones.

.	TRBV6-4	TRBD2	TRBJ2-1	TGTGCCAGCAGTCGCCTTGGACTAGCGGGAGGGAGCAATGAGCAGTTCTTC	CASSRLGLAGGSNEQFF
.	TRBV9	.	TRBJ1-2	TGTGCCAGCAGCGCCGAATTCCAGGGGTACGGCTACACCTTC	CASSAEFQGYGYTF
once	TRBV28	.	TRBJ2-7	TGTGCCAGCAGTCAACAGATTCCAGGCGAGCAGTACTTC	CASSQQIPGEQYF
.	TRBV7-9	TRBD2	TRBJ2-3	TGTGCCAGCAGCTTAGGACTAGCGGACCTTTATACGCAGTATTTT	CASSLGLADLYTQYF
.	TRBV4-1	TRBD2	TRBJ2-7	TGCGCCAGCAGCGAAGGGGCGGGGGGTGCCGACTACGAGCAGTACTTC	CASSEGAGGADYEQYF
.	TRBV2	.	TRBJ2-1	TGTGCCAGCGGGATTTACTATGAGCAGTTCTTC	CASGIYYEQFF
few	TRBV30	.	TRBJ1-2	TGTGCCTGGAGCAGGACAAGGGGGGTCTATGGCTACACCTTC	CAWSRTRGVYGYTF
.	TRBV9	.	TRBJ1-1	TGTGCCAGCAGCGTAGGGCAGGGATGGAACATGAACACTGAAGCTTTCTTT	CASSVGQGWNMNTEAFF
.	TRBV6-5	.	TRBJ2-7	TGTGCCAGCACCCACCGGGGGAATGGGGTCGAGCAGTACTTC	CASTHRGNGVEQYF
.	TRBV10-2	.	TRBJ1-1	TGCGCCAGCAGCAATTACCGGGACACTGAAGCTTTCTTT	CASSNYRDTEAFF
.	TRBV5-1	.	TRBJ1-2	TGCGCCAGCAGCTTGGAGGGACTTTCTGTGGACACCTTC	CASSLEGLSVDTF
.	TRBV28	.	TRBJ2-5	TGTGCCAGCAGGCTCAGTGGGCGGCAAGAGACCCAGTACTTC	CASRLSGRQETQYF
.	TRBV5-1	.	TRBJ2-2	TGCGCCAGCAGCTTACAGAACACCGGGGAGCTGTTTTTT	CASSLQNTGELFF
.	TRBV13	TRBD1	TRBJ2-7	TGTGCCAGCAGCTTAGGGGACAGGGTGGACGAGCAGTACTTC	CASSLGDRVDEQYF
.	TRBV19	.	TRBJ1-1	TGTGCCAGTAGTATTCGGGGTTCGGGGGCTGAAGCTTTCTTT	CASSIRGSGAEAFF
.	TRBV28	.	TRBJ1-6	TGTGCCAGCAGTTTAGACGCAGGTGATAATTCACCCCTCCACTTT	CASSLDAGDNSPLHF
.	TRBV19	TRBD2	TRBJ2-1	TGTGCCAGTAGTCCGGGACTAGCCTTTGAGCAGTTCTTC	CASSPGLAFEQFF
.	TRBV10-1	.	TRBJ2-3	TGCGCCAGCAGTGAGACGGGAGACACCTCAGATACGCAGTATTTT	CASSETGDTSDTQYF
.	TRBV4-1	.	TRBJ1-5	TGCGCCAGCAGCCAAGACGGGGTCAGCACAAGCAATCAGCCTCAGCATTTT	CASSQDGVSTSNQPQHF
.	TRBV4-1	.	TRBJ1-2	TGCGCCAGCAGCCAAGTTAGCGATGGCTACACCTTC	CASSQVSDGYTF
.	TRBV6-1	.	TRBJ2-7	TGTGCCAGCAGTGAAGTCAGGGTAAACGAGCAGTACTTC	CASSEVRVNEQYF
.	TRBV2	TRBD2	TRBJ2-5	TGTGCCAGCATCCCGGGACTAGCGGGAGAGACCCAGTACTTC	CASIPGLAGETQYF